This TCR beta chain was captured in a study of blood T cell repertoires in COVID-19. The wider study: Acute and convalescent COVID-19 specimens originated in the United States, Italy and Spain. In each case, the material was cDNA or gDNA derived from T cells, B-cell-depleted T cells, or PBMCs.

Original data processing: By means of reference gene primer amplification, nucleated cell counts were estimated. Here immunoSEQ multiplex PCR was the method, and the copy in TCRdb shows in-frame clones only, minus some. V, J and clone size derive from that table, while D and trimming were established from the DNA sequence. The sample holds 15,000 to 20,000 clones; around 80% are singletons and the top ten take approximately 13%. CDR3 length equals 18 residues. Germline V gene sequence: CDR1 SGHDN, CDR2 FVKESK. V was clipped by 4 bases and J by 2 bases; unmatched bases: 10. The sample comprised peripheral blood. This clonotype originated in a man aged 35-49 years with active or convalescent COVID-19. The V call is TRBV14, the J call TRBJ2-6, with 8 bases that match TRBD1. The CDR3 sequence: CASSRRQGSRAGANVLTF. DNA of the CDR3: TGTGCCAGCAGCCGCCGACAGGGGTCGAGGGCTGGGGCCAACGTCCTGACTTTC.